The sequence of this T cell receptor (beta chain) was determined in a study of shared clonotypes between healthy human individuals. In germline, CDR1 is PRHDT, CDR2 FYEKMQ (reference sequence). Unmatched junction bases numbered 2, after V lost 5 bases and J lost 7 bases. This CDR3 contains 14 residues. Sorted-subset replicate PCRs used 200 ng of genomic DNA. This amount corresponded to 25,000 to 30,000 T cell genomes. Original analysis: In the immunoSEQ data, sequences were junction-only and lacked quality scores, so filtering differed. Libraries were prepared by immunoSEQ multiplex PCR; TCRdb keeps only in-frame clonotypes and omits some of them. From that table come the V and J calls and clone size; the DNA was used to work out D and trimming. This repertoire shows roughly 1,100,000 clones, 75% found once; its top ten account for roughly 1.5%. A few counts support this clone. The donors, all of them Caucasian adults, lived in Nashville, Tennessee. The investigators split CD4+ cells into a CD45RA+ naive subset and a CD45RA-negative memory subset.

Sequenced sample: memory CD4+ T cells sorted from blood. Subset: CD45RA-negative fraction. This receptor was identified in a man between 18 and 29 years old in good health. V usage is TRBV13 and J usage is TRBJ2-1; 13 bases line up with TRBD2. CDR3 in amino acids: CASSRTSGRNEQFF. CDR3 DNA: TGTGCCAGCAGCCGGACTAGCGGGAGAAATGAGCAGTTCTTC.